This T cell receptor (beta chain) derives from a study of blood T cell repertoires in COVID-19. Cohorts were assigned according to the clinical history that participants reported. What the recovered Cohort 3 donors had was two negative PCRs, clearance, or symptom resolution. Original methodology: Estimation of nucleated cell counts was performed using reference gene primer amplification. Sequenced by immunoSEQ multiplex PCR; TCRdb stores in-frame clones only, minus some. V and J calls and clone size are given by that table; D and trimming were obtained from the DNA. The top ten clones hold about 3% of a sample with about 250,000 clones, 88% of them seen once. The origin of this receptor is a woman aged 45-65 years who had recovered from COVID-19. The sample consisted of PBMCs or T cells enriched from blood (not recorded which).

CDR3 residues: CASSPNLGLGALREQFF. CDR3 nucleotide sequence: TGTGCCAGCAGTCCTAATCTCGGACTGGGGGCTTTGCGGGAGCAGTTCTTC. This chain uses TRBV28 with TRBJ2-1, with D possibly being TRBD1 (6 bases). The germline V gene has CDR1 MDHEN and CDR2 SYDVKM. The CDR3 is 17 residues long. Between the trimmed V and J ends, which lost 5 bases and 10 bases, there was a span of 27 bases.